This TCR beta chain emerged from a study of CD8 T cells in Susac syndrome. In blood CD8+ and CD4+ T cells, TCR beta underwent sequencing. Negative isolation was applied to CD8+ and CD4+ T cells, and FACS enrichment was applied to TEMRA cells. CDR3 length: 13 amino acids. The germline V gene has CDR1 SGHDT and CDR2 YYEEEE. V gave up 5 bases and J gave up 5 bases; unmatched junction bases: 6. After extraction with the RNeasy kit, about 0.5 to 1 ug of the RNA was reverse transcribed using random hexamers. Amplification of the TCR beta CDR3 was carried out by immunoSEQ multiplex PCR, which spanned a total of 54 Vbeta and 13 Jbeta segments. TCRdb analysed the immunoSEQ multiplex PCR reads with MiXCR anew, one entry per CDR3 protein. The sample records roughly 400,000 distinct CDR3 sequences, 85% to 90% being singletons.

This TCR was recovered from a human donor with multiple sclerosis. Sequenced: CD8+ T cells from PBMCs. This chain joins TRBV5-6 and TRBJ2-5; 7 nucleotides match TRBD1. CDR3: CASSNRGEETQYF. CDR3 sequence (DNA): TGTGCCAGCAGTAACAGGGGCGAGGAGACCCAGTACTTC.